This T cell receptor (beta chain) came from a study of radiotherapy plus CTLA-4 blockade in lung cancer. Study at large: Objective responses were seen in 18% of patients, disease control in more than 30%. Whole-study results and caveats: Blood saw expansion of tumor-derived TCR clones after radiotherapy plus ipilimumab.

With ipilimumab providing CTLA-4 blockade, focal radiation was administered to patients who had chemo-refractory metastatic non-small-cell lung cancer. Worth noting for this clone: Its antigen remains unknown.

Sequencing used immunoSEQ multiplex PCR; TCRdb keeps in-frame clones, though not all of them. The sample lists about 78,000 clones; about 86% were seen once. CDR1 DFQATT and CDR2 SNEGSKA come from the germline V gene (reference sequence). There are 10 residues in the CDR3. V trimming: 3 bases; J trimming: 8 bases; junction bases outside the gene matches: 0. This sequence was found in a human donor with non-small cell lung cancer who had a partial response to radiotherapy plus ipilimumab. The genes are TRBV20-1 and TRBJ1-2; 7 bases agree with TRBD1. This material consisted of peripheral blood, taken from a patient treated with radiotherapy plus ipilimumab. CDR3 amino acids: CSARDRGYTF. DNA for the CDR3: TGCAGTGCTAGGGACAGGGGCTACACCTTC.